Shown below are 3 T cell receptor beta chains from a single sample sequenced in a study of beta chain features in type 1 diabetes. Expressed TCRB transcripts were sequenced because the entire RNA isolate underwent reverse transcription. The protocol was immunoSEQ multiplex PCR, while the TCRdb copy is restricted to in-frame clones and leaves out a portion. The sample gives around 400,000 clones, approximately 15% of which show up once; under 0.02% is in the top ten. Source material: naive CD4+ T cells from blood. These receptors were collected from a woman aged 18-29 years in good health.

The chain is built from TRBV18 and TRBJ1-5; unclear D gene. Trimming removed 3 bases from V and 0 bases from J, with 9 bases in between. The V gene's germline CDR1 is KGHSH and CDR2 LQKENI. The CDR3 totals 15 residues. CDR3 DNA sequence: TGTGCCAGCTCACCTACGGGAGATAGCAATCAGCCCCAGCATTTT. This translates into CASSPTGDSNQPQHF.

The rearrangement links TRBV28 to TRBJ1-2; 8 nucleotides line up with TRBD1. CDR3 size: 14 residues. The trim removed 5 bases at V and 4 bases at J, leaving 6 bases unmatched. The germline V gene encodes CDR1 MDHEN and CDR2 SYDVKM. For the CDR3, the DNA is TGTGCCAGCAGTCAGGGACAGGCCTTCTATGGCTACACCTTC. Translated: CASSQGQAFYGYTF.

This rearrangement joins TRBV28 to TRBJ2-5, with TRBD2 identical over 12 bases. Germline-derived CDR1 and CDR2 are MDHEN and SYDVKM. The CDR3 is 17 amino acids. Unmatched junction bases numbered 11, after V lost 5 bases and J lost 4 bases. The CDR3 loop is CASSLRRTSGKGETQYF. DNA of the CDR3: TGTGCCAGCAGTCTCCGGAGGACTAGCGGGAAGGGAGAGACCCAGTACTTC.